A single sample is the source of the 4 T cell receptor beta chains below, sequenced in a study of neoadjuvant anti-PD-1 for oral cavity cancer. Sequencing used immunoSEQ multiplex PCR; TCRdb keeps in-frame clones, though not all of them. The table lists around 6,900 clones, 74% of them singletons. The sequencing here drew on PBMCs, taken before nivolumab (anti-PD-1) treatment. Source of these receptors: a person aged 35 to 85 with oral cavity squamous cell carcinoma.

The chain employs TRBV4-2 and TRBJ1-4; 8 bases agree with TRBD1. The V segment lost 2 bases and the J segment 6 bases; nucleotides outside the gene matches: 8. The CDR3 is 16 residues long. Germline values: CDR1 LGHNA, CDR2 YNFKEQ. The CDR3 sequence is CASSQSRGTGDEKLFF. The CDR3 nucleotides read TGTGCCAGCAGCCAAAGTCGCGGGACAGGAGATGAAAAACTGTTTTTT.

This clone was counted a few times. The genes are TRBV6-1 and TRBJ1-2; 10 bases match TRBD1. The CDR3 sequence is 15 residues long. Germline assignment: CDR1 MNHNS and CDR2 SASEGT. Trimming removed 1 base from V and 8 bases from J; junction bases left unmatched: 7. The CDR3 coding sequence is TGTGCCAGCAGTGAAGAGGGACAGGGGATGAGCGGCTACACCTTC. Residues: CASSEEGQGMSGYTF.

CDR3 in amino acids: CASSIGQGAVYGYTF. CDR3 nucleotides: TGTGCCAGTAGTATAGGGCAGGGGGCCGTCTATGGCTACACCTTC. The chain recombines TRBV19 with TRBJ1-2, with 8 bases matching TRBD1. This CDR3 is 15 amino acids long. After removal of 1 base from V and 4 bases from J, the junction contained 5 bases not matched to a gene. The germline CDR1 and CDR2 sequences are LNHDA and SQIVND (reference sequence).

This CDR3 reads CASSATGQTISYTF. The CDR3 region has the DNA TGCGCCAGCAGCGCTACGGGACAGACGATTTCCTACACCTTC. The V and J genes are TRBV4-1 and TRBJ1-2; the match to TRBD1 covers 7 bases. The CDR3 totals 14 residues. Losses at the gene ends were 5 bases for V and 10 bases for J; bases not matched to a gene: 13. The germline gives CDR1 MGHRA, CDR2 YSYEKL.